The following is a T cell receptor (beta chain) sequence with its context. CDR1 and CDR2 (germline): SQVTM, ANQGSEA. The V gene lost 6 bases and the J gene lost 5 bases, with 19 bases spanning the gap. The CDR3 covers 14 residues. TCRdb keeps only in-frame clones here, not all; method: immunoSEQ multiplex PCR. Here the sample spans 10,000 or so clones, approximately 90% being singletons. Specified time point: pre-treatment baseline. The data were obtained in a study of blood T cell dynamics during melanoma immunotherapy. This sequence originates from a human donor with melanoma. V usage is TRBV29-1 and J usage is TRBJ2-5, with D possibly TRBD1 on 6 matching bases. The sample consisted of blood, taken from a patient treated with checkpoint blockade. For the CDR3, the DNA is TGCAGCGTGGCCTACGGGGTGAGGGGGGAGACCCAGTACTTC. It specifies CSVAYGVRGETQYF.